This T cell receptor beta chain is from a study of T cells in Graves' hyperthyroidism and ophthalmopathy. Amplification of TCR beta CDR3 regions used RNA as the template. The HTBI primer set drove a first-round RT-PCR of the TCR CDR3. TCRdb processed the multiplex PCR reads anew with MiXCR; each CDR3 protein has one entry. The table records roughly 500,000 distinct CDR3 sequences, 40% to 50% of them present only once. The CDR3 sequence is 16 residues long. CDR1 and CDR2 from the germline V gene are LNHNV and YYDKDF (reference sequence). V was pared by 3 bases and J by 4 bases, with 18 bases between. Regarding this clonotype: Its antigen is currently unknown.

Study-level points and caveats: Ophthalmopathy cases were set apart from stable hyperthyroidism by a 13 V-J model. Most thyroid clonotypes expanded above 0.001 appeared in blood too. Model-based prediction identified ophthalmopathy a median around seven months prior to its onset.

Uncontrolled infection, other autoimmune disease, pregnancy and lactation each barred patients from inclusion. The sequenced sample consisted of peripheral blood or thyroid tissue (not recorded which). This clonotype was obtained from an adult woman with Graves' disease, either hyperthyroidism or ophthalmopathy (not recorded which). The chain links TRBV15 to TRBJ1-1; a possible D gene is TRBD1 (5 bases). DNA of the CDR3: TGTGCCACCAGCAGTACTCTTAAACCGAGGGGCACTGAAGCTTTCTTT. It is translated as CATSSTLKPRGTEAFF.